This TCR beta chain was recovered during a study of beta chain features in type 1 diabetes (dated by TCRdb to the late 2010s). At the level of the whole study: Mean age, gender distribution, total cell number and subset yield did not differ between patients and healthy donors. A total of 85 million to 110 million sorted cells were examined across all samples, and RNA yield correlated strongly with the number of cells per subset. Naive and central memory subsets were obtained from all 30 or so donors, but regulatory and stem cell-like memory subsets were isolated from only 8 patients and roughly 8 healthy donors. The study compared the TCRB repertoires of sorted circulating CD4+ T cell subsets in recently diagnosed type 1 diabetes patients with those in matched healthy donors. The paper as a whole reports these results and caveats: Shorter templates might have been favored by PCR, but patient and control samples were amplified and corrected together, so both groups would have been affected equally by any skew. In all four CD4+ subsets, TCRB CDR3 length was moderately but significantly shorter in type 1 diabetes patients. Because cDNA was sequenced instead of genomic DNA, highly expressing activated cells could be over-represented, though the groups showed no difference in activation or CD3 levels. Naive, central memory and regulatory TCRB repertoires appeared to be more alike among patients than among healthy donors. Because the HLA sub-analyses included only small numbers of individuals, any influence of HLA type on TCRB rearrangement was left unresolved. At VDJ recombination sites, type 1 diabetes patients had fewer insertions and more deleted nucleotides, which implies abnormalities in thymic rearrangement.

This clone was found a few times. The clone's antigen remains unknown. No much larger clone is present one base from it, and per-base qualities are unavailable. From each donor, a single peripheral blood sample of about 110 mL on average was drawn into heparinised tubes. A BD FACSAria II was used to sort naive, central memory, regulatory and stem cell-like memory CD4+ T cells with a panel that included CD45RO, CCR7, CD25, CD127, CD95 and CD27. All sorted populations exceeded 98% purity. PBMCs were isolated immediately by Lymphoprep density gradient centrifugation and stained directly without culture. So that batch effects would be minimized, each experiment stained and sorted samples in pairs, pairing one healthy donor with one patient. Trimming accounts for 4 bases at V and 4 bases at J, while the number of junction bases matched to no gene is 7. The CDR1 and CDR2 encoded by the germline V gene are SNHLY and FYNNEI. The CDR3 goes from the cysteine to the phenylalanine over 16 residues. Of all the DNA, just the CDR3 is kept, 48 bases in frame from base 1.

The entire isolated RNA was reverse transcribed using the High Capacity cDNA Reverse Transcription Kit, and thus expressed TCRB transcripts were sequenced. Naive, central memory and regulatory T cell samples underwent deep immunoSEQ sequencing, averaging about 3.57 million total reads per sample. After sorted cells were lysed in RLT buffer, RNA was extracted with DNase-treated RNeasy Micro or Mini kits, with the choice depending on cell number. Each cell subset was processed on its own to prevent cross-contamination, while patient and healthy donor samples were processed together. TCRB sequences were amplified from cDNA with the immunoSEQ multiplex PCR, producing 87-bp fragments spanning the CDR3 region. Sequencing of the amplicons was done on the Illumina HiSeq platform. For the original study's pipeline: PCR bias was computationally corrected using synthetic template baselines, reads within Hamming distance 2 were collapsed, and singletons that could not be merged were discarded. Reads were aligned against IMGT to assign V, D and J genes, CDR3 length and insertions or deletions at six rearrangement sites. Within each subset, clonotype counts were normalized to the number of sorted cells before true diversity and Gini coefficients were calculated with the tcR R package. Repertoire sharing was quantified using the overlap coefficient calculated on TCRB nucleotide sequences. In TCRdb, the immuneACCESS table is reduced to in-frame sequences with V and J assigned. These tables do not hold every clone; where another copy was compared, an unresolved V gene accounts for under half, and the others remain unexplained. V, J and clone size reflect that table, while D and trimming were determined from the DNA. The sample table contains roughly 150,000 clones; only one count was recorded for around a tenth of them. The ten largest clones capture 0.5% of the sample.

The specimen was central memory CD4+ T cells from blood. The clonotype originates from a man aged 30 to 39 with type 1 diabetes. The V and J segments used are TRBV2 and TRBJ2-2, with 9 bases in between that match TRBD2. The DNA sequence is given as TGTGCCAGCAGTGCGTCTAGCGGGGCTATCACCGGGGAGCTGTTTTTT. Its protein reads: CASSASSGAITGELFF.